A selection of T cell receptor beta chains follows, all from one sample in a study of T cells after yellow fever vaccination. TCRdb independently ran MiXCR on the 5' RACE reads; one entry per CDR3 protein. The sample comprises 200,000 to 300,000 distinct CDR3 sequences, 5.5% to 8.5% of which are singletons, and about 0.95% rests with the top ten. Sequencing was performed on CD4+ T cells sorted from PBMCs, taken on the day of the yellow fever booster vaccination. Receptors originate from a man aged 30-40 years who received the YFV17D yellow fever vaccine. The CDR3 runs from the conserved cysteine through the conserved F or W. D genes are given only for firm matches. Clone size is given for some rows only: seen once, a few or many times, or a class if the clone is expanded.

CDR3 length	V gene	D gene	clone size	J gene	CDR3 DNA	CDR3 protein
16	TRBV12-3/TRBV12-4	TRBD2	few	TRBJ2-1	TGTGCCAGCATAACAAGCGGGAAGAGATCCTACAATGAGCAGTTCTTC	CASITSGKRSYNEQFF
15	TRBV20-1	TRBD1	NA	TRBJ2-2	TGCAGTGCTCTGTCCGGGCAGGGGGCTGGCGGGGAGCTGTTTTTT	CSALSGQGAGGELFF
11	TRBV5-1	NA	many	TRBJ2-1	TGCGCCAGCAGCTGGGTTAATGAGCAGTTCTTC	CASSWVNEQFF
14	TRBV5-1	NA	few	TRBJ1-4	TGCGCCAGCAGCCTCGGGACCAGAAATGAAAAACTGTTTTTT	CASSLGTRNEKLFF
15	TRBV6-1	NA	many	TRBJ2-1	TGTGCCAGCAAACCAGGGATAAGTTCCTACAATGAGCAGTTCTTC	CASKPGISSYNEQFF
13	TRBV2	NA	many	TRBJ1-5	TGTGCCAGCAGGAAGGAGCTCAATCAGCCCCAGCATTTT	CASRKELNQPQHF
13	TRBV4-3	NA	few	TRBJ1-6	TGCGCCAGCAGCCAAGAGAGGGATTCACCCCTCCACTTT	CASSQERDSPLHF
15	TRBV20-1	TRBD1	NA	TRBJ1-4	TGCAGTGCTAGAGGAAGTACAGGGGCCAGCGGAAAACTGTTTTTT	CSARGSTGASGKLFF
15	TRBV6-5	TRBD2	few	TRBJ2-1	TGTGCCAGCAGTTACGCCGGGACTAGTCACATTGAGCAGTTCTTC	CASSYAGTSHIEQFF
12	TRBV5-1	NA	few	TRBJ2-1	TGCGCCAGCAGCATCCAGGGAAATGAGCAGTTCTTC	CASSIQGNEQFF
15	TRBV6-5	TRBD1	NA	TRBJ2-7	TGTGCCAGCAGGCAACCGGGACAGGGCCCCTACGAGCAGTACTTC	CASRQPGQGPYEQYF
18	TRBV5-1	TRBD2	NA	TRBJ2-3	TGCGCCAGCAGCCTAGGAGCGGGAGGGCCAGCCCCCACAGATACGCAGTATTTT	CASSLGAGGPAPTDTQYF
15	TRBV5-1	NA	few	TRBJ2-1	TGCGCCAGCAGCTTTGACAGGAGGGAGATCGATGAGCAGTTCTTC	CASSFDRREIDEQFF
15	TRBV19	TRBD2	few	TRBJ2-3	TGTGCCAGTAGGCTCAGCGGGGCCCCGGGAGATACGCAGTATTTT	CASRLSGAPGDTQYF
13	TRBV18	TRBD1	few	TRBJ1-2	TGTGCCAGCTCAACAGGGGGCGACTATGGCTACACCTTC	CASSTGGDYGYTF
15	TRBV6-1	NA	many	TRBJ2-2	TGTGCCAGCAGGGTTGGGCTAGCCAACACCGGGGAGCTGTTTTTT	CASRVGLANTGELFF
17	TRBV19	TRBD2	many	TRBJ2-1	TGTGCCAGTAGCTATCTATACGGGACTAGCGGGAATAATGAGCAGTTCTTC	CASSYLYGTSGNNEQFF
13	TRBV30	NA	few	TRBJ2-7	TGTGCCTGGAGTGCGACAGTCTCCTACGAGCAGTACTTC	CAWSATVSYEQYF
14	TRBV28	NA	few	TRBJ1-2	TGTGCCAGCAGCCCCCCCCACGGGGCCAGTGGCTACACCTTC	CASSPPHGASGYTF
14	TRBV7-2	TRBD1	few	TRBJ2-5	TGTGCCAGCAGTCGACAGGGGTCGCAAGAGACCCAGTACTTC	CASSRQGSQETQYF
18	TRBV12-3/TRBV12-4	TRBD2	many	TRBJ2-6	TGTGCCAGCAGTTTAGGGACTAGCAGGCTAACTGGGGCCAACGTCCTGACTTTC	CASSLGTSRLTGANVLTF
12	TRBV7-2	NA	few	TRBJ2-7	TGTGCCAGCAGCTTAGCGTACCACGAGCAGTACTTC	CASSLAYHEQYF
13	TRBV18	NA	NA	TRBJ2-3	TGTGCCACAACAAGGGGCAAAACAGATACGCAGTATTTT	CATTRGKTDTQYF
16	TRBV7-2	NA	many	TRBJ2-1	TGTGCCAGCAGCCTCCAGGCACAGGTCGAGAGGAATGAGCAGTTCTTC	CASSLQAQVERNEQFF
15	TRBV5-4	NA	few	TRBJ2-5	TGTGCCAGCAGCCCCCCCACTAGTTCCCAAGAGACCCAGTACTTC	CASSPPTSSQETQYF
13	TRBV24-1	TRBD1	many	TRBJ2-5	TGTGCCACAACTACAGGGGTGGAAGAGACCCAGTACTTC	CATTTGVEETQYF
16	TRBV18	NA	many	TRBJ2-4	TGTGCCAGCTCACCGATGGGAACCCCGGGACGGAACATTCAGTACTTC	CASSPMGTPGRNIQYF
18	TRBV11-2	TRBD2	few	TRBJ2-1	TGTGCCAGCAGCCTACGGACTAGCGGGGGTTCCTCCTACAATGAGCAGTTCTTC	CASSLRTSGGSSYNEQFF
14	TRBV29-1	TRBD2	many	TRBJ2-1	TGCAGCGTTGACAGCGGGAGGGCCCTGAATGAGCAGTTCTTC	CSVDSGRALNEQFF
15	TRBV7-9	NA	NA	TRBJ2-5	TGTGCCAGCAGCCCCAGCCCTGGATTGCGTGAGACCCAGTACTTC	CASSPSPGLRETQYF
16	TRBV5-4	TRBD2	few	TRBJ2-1	TGTGCCAGCAGTTCCCGAAGCGGGAGCGCCTACAATGAGCAGTTCTTC	CASSSRSGSAYNEQFF
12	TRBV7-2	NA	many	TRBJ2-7	TGTGCCAGCAGCCGATACTCCTACGAGCAGTACTTC	CASSRYSYEQYF
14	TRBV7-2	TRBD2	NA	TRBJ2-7	TGTGCCAGCAGCTTAGACCTAGCGGGGGGATCCCAGTACTTC	CASSLDLAGGSQYF
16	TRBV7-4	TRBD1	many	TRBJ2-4	TGTGCCAGCAGCTCCACAGGGGGCGAGACCAAAAACATTCAGTACTTC	CASSSTGGETKNIQYF
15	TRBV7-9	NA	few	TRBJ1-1	TGTGCCAGCACCAGACCCCAGGGCGAGAACACTGAAGCTTTCTTT	CASTRPQGENTEAFF
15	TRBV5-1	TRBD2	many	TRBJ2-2	TGCGCCAGCAGCTTTAGGACTAGCGGCACCGGGGAGCTGTTTTTT	CASSFRTSGTGELFF
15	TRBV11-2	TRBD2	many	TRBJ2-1	TGTGCCAGCAGCTATAGCGGGAGATTATACAATGAGCAGTTCTTC	CASSYSGRLYNEQFF
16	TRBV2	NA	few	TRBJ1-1	TGTGCCAGCAGTGACCCTCTGGAGCGGGGAGGGAGTGAAGCTTTCTTT	CASSDPLERGGSEAFF
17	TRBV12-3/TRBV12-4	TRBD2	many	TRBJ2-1	TGTGCCAGCAGTTTGCGGGGTTTGGGACTAGCCGCCAATGAGCAGTTCTTC	CASSLRGLGLAANEQFF
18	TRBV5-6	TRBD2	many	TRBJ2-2	TGTGCCAGCAGCACCTCCTCCGGGACTAGCGGAAACACCGGGGAGCTGTTTTTT	CASSTSSGTSGNTGELFF
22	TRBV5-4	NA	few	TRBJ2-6	TGTGCCAGCAGCTTGGCCGGGCCTGGGGTGTTTTCTCTCTCTTCGGGGGCCAACGTCCTGACTTTC	CASSLAGPGVFSLSSGANVLTF
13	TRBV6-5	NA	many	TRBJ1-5	TGTGCCAGCAGTCGATCGGCAAGTCAGCCCCAGCATTTT	CASSRSASQPQHF
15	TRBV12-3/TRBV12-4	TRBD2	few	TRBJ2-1	TGTGCCAGCAGTTTAGGACTAGCGGGAGGGGCTGAGCAGTTCTTC	CASSLGLAGGAEQFF
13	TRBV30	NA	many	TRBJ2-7	TGTGCCTGGAGTCGTCAGGTCAACTACGAGCAGTACTTC	CAWSRQVNYEQYF
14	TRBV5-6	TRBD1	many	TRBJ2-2	TGTGCCAGCAGCCCTGGACAGGGTTTGGGGGAGCTGTTTTTT	CASSPGQGLGELFF